The 17 T cell receptor beta chains listed next were all sequenced from one sample in a study of T cell responses to AZD1222 COVID-19 vaccine. TCRdb's table, derived via immunoSEQ multiplex PCR, lists solely in-frame clones and lacks some. The repertoire has just over 80,000 clones, around 90% of them found once; the top ten carry about 5.7%. The sample in question was peripheral blood, obtained on day 0 of AZD1222 vaccination. The receptors were gathered from an adult in good health.

The chain uses TRBV12-2 and TRBJ2-1; the table calls TRBD2, which could not be checked here. TRBV12-2 is termed a pseudogene. This CDR3 comprises 16 residues. In nucleotides, the CDR3 is TGTGCAAGTCGCTCGGGCGGGGGCCCCCACTACAATGAGCAGTTCTTC. It translates to CASRSGGGPHYNEQFF.

The CDR3 is CASTWSGRGVNGYTF. In DNA, the CDR3 is TGCGCCAGCACTTGGTCGGGCAGGGGAGTGAATGGCTACACCTTC. This chain links TRBV5-1 with TRBJ1-2, with D tentatively TRBD1 (6 bases). Trimming left V 6 bases short and J 6 bases short, with 21 bases between. Germline CDR1 SGHRS, CDR2 YFSETQ. The CDR3 is 15 residues long.

V gene TRBV7-9 combines with J gene TRBJ2-3, with 7 bases matching TRBD2. The germline V gene encodes CDR1 SEHNR and CDR2 FQNEAQ (reference sequence). J lost 1 base, V lost 0 bases, and 4 bases had no gene match. This CDR3 has 16 residues. The chain's CDR3 is CASSLAVSGGTDTQYF. DNA for the CDR3: TGTGCCAGCAGCTTAGCCGTAAGCGGGGGCACAGATACGCAGTATTTT. Complete variable domain (other parts from reference TRBV7-9 and TRBJ2-3): DTGVSQNPRHKITKRGQNVTFRCDPISEHNRLYWYRQTLGQGPEFLTYFQNEAQLEKSRLLSDRFSAERPKGSFSTLEIQRTEQGDSAMYLCASSLAVSGGTDTQYFGPGTRLTVL.

This sequence joins TRBV6-2 or TRBV6-3 and TRBJ1-2, with D uncertain. Germline V gene sequence: CDR1 MNHEY, CDR2 SVGEGT. With 6 bases removed from V and 2 bases from J, the gap between germline ends came to 25 bases. The CDR3 has 18 residues. The CDR3 loop is CASSDPGEVVWGNYGYTF. CDR3 in DNA: TGTGCCAGCAGCGACCCAGGCGAGGTAGTGTGGGGAAACTATGGCTACACCTTC.

The chain carries TRBV28 and TRBJ2-2, with 8 bases identical to TRBD2. Looked up from germline, CDR1 is MDHEN and CDR2 is SYDVKM. Trimming cost V 4 bases and J 5 bases; bases outside gene matches: 9. CDR3 size: 16 residues. The CDR3 region has the DNA TGTGCCAGCAGTTCTACCGGGGGGGCACGTACCGGGGAGCTGTTTTTT. Translating gives CASSSTGGARTGELFF.

The genes are TRBV24-1 and TRBJ2-7, with D uncertain. Germline V CDR1 and CDR2: KGHDR, SFDVKD. V lost 3 bases to trimming and J lost 5 bases, with 10 bases between them. The CDR3 has 13 amino acids. The DNA for the CDR3 is TGTGCCACCAGTGATGGGCGGAAGGACGAGCAGTACTTC. Amino acid sequence: CATSDGRKDEQYF.

The V call is TRBV3-1 (or the pseudogene TRBV3-2), the J call TRBJ1-2; no clear D. The CDR3 covers 13 residues. V was cut by 2 bases and J by 1 base, with 5 bases left in between. Germline V gene sequence: CDR1 LGHDT, CDR2 YNNKEL (reference sequence). The CDR3, as DNA: TGTGCCAGCAGCCAACTTAGTAACTATGGCTACACCTTC. It encodes CASSQLSNYGYTF.

The rearrangement uses TRBV3-1 (or the pseudogene TRBV3-2) and TRBJ1-3; D gene ambiguous. V was trimmed by 0 bases and J by 4 bases, leaving 10 bases between them. Germline V gene sequence: CDR1 LGHDT, CDR2 YNNKEL (reference sequence). The CDR3 runs 15 residues. CDR3: CASSQDLRFGNTIYF. CDR3 in DNA: TGTGCCAGCAGCCAAGATTTGAGGTTCGGAAACACCATATATTTT.

The rearrangement joins TRBV7-8 to TRBJ2-7; 8 bases align to TRBD1. The CDR3 is 17 amino acids. Germline V gives CDR1 SGHVS, CDR2 FQNEAQ. J lost 0 bases, V lost 5 bases, and 12 bases had no gene match. The CDR3 DNA is TGTGCCAGCAGCCCGGGACAGGAGCAGGTTAGCTCCTACGAGCAGTACTTC. Translation: CASSPGQEQVSSYEQYF.

This chain connects TRBV9 to TRBJ1-2, with unresolved D. This CDR3 region has 12 residues. V was trimmed by 1 base and J by 4 bases, leaving 5 bases between them. Germline CDR1 and CDR2: SGDLS and YYNGEE. DNA of the CDR3: TGTGCCAGCAGCGTACAAGGCTATGGCTACACCTTC. Its translation is CASSVQGYGYTF.

The chain combines TRBV27 with TRBJ2-2; D ambiguous. From germline, CDR1 is MNHEY and CDR2 SMNVEV (reference sequence). The V end lost 5 bases, the J end lost 6 bases, and 10 bases lay between the germline ends. The CDR3 contains 13 residues. The CDR3, as DNA: TGTGCCAGCAGTAAGTCAGTACCCGGGGAGCTGTTTTTT. Translating it yields CASSKSVPGELFF.

The chain is built from TRBV5-1 and TRBJ2-7, with D uncertain. The CDR3 is 18 residues long. The ends were cut back, 1 base at V and 1 base at J, with 21 bases in the middle. Looked up from germline, CDR1 is SGHRS and CDR2 is YFSETQ. CDR3 region: CASSLRLLGSSSSYEQYF. CDR3 nucleotide sequence: TGCGCCAGCAGCTTGCGGCTGTTAGGTTCGTCTAGTTCCTACGAGCAGTACTTC.

The rearrangement joins TRBV11-3 to TRBJ2-3; a possible D gene is TRBD2 (7 bases). Trimming left V 6 bases short and J 1 base short, with 11 bases between. Per the germline V gene, CDR1 is SGHNT and CDR2 is YENEEA. The CDR3 spans 14 residues. The DNA for the CDR3 is TGTGCCAGCAGATACGGGGGGCGCACAGATACGCAGTATTTT. This codes for CASRYGGRTDTQYF.

V gene TRBV3-1 (or the pseudogene TRBV3-2) combines with J gene TRBJ2-7, with 8 bases that match TRBD2. Germline lookup yields CDR1 LGHDT and CDR2 YNNKEL (reference sequence). The CDR3 is 14 amino acids. V gave up 4 bases and J gave up 3 bases; unmatched junction bases: 5. In DNA form, the CDR3 reads TGTGCCAGCAGCCCCGGGACTAGGATCTACGAGCAGTACTTC. Residues: CASSPGTRIYEQYF.

J is TRBJ2-3 and V is TRBV4-2, with 16 positions matching TRBD2. Germline-derived CDR1 and CDR2 are LGHNA and YNFKEQ. J lost 2 bases, V lost 2 bases, and 7 bases had no gene match. CDR3 length: 19 residues. The CDR3 reads CASSQNQGLAGGLTDTQYF. The DNA for the CDR3 is TGTGCCAGCAGCCAAAACCAGGGACTAGCGGGGGGGCTCACAGATACGCAGTATTTT.

This chain links TRBV7-3 with TRBJ2-2; D unclear. This CDR3 has 12 residues. V was shortened by 1 base and J by 4 bases, with 1 base between the two germline ends. Germline lookup yields CDR1 SGHTA and CDR2 FQGTGA. This CDR3 reads CASSLSTGELFF. The DNA of the CDR3 is TGTGCCAGCAGCTTAAGCACCGGGGAGCTGTTTTTT.

V usage is TRBV5-6 and J usage is TRBJ1-1; 8 bases match TRBD1. V shed 0 bases, J shed 5 bases, and the junction held 9 bases outside the gene matches. The CDR3 totals 16 residues. Germline V lookup: CDR1 SGHDT, CDR2 YYEEEE. CDR3 in DNA: TGTGCCAGCAGCTTGGCCAACGGACAGGGATGGACTGAAGCTTTCTTT. Translation: CASSLANGQGWTEAFF.